Listed below are T cell receptor beta chains from one sample, sequenced in a study of shared clonotypes between healthy human individuals. Data came from immunoSEQ multiplex PCR; TCRdb stores just in-frame clones and leaves some out. The sample includes 560,000 or so clones, approximately 96% of them seen just once. Source material: naive CD8+ T cells sorted from blood. These receptors were obtained from a woman in her thirties in good health. Each CDR3 is given with its conserved first and last residue. A D gene is named only where the DNA matches it firmly. The listing skips clone size in some rows; elsewhere it reads once, few, many or a size class.

size	V	J	D	CDR3	DNA
.	TRBV7-9	TRBJ1-1	TRBD1	CASSPDRGDTEAFF	TGTGCCAGCAGCCCCGACAGGGGGGATACTGAAGCTTTCTTT
.	TRBV27	TRBJ2-7	.	CASSRDTPYEQYF	TGTGCCAGCAGTCGGGACACCCCCTACGAGCAGTACTTC
.	TRBV27	TRBJ2-2	.	CASSVATAGELFF	TGTGCCAGCAGTGTAGCGACAGCCGGGGAGCTGTTTTTT
.	TRBV27	TRBJ1-2	.	CASSPSQGTKRFGYTF	TGTGCCAGCAGCCCATCCCAGGGGACCAAACGTTTTGGCTACACCTTC
once	TRBV4-1	TRBJ2-2	TRBD2	CASSPRGGSTGELFF	TGCGCCAGCAGCCCGCGGGGGGGGAGCACCGGGGAGCTGTTTTTT
.	TRBV19	TRBJ1-4	.	CASTGGEKLFF	TGTGCCAGTACGGGAGGGGAAAAACTGTTTTTT
.	TRBV7-9	TRBJ1-4	TRBD1	CASSSQGGATNEKLFF	TGTGCCAGCAGCTCCCAGGGGGGGGCAACTAATGAAAAACTGTTTTTT
.	TRBV28	TRBJ2-7	TRBD1	CASSMTGTAFEQYF	TGTGCCAGCAGTATGACCGGGACAGCATTCGAGCAGTACTTC
.	TRBV5-1	TRBJ1-4	TRBD1	CASSLGQGLFEKLFF	TGCGCCAGCAGCTTGGGACAGGGTTTGTTTGAAAAACTGTTTTTT
.	TRBV5-4	TRBJ2-2	TRBD1	CASSLEGGAGTGELFF	TGTGCCAGCAGCTTGGAAGGGGGCGCGGGCACCGGGGAGCTGTTTTTT
.	TRBV18	TRBJ1-2	.	CASSPDKGFLDYGYTF	TGTGCCAGCTCACCAGACAAGGGATTCTTGGACTATGGCTACACCTTC
.	TRBV5-1	TRBJ1-1	.	CASSLAGNTEAFF	TGCGCCAGCAGCTTGGCTGGGAACACTGAAGCTTTCTTT
.	TRBV13	TRBJ2-2	.	CAVVPSPNTGELFF	TGTGCCGTCGTTCCCTCACCGAACACCGGGGAGCTGTTTTTT
.	TRBV5-6	TRBJ2-7	.	CASSLAGEFVYEQYF	TGTGCCAGCAGCTTGGCCGGGGAGTTTGTCTACGAGCAGTACTTC
.	TRBV29-1	TRBJ2-3	.	CSVISGDTQYF	TGCAGCGTTATTTCCGGAGATACGCAGTATTTT
.	TRBV28	TRBJ2-7	.	CASRSSGSSYEQYF	TGTGCCAGCAGATCCAGCGGTAGCTCCTACGAGCAGTACTTC
.	TRBV28	TRBJ2-5	.	CASSLNFGGSGQQETQYF	TGTGCCAGCAGTTTAAATTTCGGCGGTAGCGGCCAGCAAGAGACCCAGTACTTC
.	TRBV11-2	TRBJ2-7	TRBD2	CASSLARDYQQYF	TGTGCCAGCAGCTTAGCCCGGGACTACCAGCAGTACTTC
.	TRBV27	TRBJ2-3	TRBD2	CASRQGTGTSGSTDTQYF	TGTGCCAGCAGGCAAGGGACCGGGACTAGCGGGAGCACAGATACGCAGTATTTT
.	TRBV4-1	TRBJ1-5	.	CASSVSGTKGPSNQPQHF	TGCGCCAGCAGCGTATCCGGGACAAAGGGGCCTAGCAATCAGCCCCAGCATTTT
.	TRBV28	TRBJ2-1	.	CASSLWVGAKYNEQFF	TGTGCCAGCAGTTTATGGGTGGGGGCGAAATACAATGAGCAGTTCTTC
.	TRBV5-8	TRBJ2-1	TRBD1	CASSLEEGAGAFF	TGTGCCAGCAGCTTGGAAGAGGGGGCCGGCGCGTTCTTC
.	TRBV6-4	TRBJ2-1	.	CASRESVQSSYNEQFF	TGTGCCAGCAGGGAATCAGTCCAGAGCTCCTACAATGAGCAGTTCTTC
.	TRBV2	TRBJ2-7	.	CASSSGHSRSEQYF	TGTGCCAGCAGTTCCGGCCACAGTCGGTCCGAGCAGTACTTC